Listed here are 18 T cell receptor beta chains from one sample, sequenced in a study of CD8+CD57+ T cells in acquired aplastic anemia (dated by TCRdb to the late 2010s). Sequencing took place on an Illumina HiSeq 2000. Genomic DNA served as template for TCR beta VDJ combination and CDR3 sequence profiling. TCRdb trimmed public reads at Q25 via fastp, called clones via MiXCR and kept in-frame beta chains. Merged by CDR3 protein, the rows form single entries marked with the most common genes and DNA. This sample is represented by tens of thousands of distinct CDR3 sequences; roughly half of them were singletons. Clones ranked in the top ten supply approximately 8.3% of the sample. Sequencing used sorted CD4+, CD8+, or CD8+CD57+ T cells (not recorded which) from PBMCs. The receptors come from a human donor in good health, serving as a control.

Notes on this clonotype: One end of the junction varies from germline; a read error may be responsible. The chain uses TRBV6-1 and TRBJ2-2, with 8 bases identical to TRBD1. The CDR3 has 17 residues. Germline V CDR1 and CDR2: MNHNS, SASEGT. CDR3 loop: CASSELIGGQGGGEQFF. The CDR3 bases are TGTGCCAGCAGTGAACTTATAGGAGGACAGGGAGGCGGGGAGCAGTTTTTT.

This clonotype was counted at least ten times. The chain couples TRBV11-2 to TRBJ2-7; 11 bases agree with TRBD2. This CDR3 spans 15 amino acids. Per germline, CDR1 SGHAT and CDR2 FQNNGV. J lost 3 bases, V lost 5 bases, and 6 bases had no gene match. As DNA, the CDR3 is TGTGCCAGCAGCCCGGAGGGACTAGCGGACTACGAGCAGTACTTC. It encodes CASSPEGLADYEQYF.

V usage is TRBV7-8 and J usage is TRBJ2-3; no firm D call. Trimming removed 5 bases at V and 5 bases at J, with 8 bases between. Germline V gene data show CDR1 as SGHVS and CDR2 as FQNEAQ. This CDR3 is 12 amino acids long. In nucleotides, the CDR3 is TGTGCCAGCAGCATCGGCCTAGATACGCAGTATTTT. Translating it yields CASSIGLDTQYF.

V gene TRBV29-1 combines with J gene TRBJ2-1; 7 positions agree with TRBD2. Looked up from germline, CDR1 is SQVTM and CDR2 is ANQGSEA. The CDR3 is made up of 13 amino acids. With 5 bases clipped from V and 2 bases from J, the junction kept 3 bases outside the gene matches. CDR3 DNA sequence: TGCAGCGTTAGCGGGGACGCCTACAATGAGCAGTTCTTC. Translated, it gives CSVSGDAYNEQFF.

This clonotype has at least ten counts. CDR3 loop: CASSIGTGVWDEQFF. The CDR3 bases are TGTGCCAGTAGTATAGGGACAGGGGTTTGGGATGAGCAGTTCTTC. The V call is TRBV19, the J call TRBJ2-1, with 9 nucleotides matching TRBD1. This CDR3 is built from 15 residues. Germline CDR1 LNHDA, CDR2 SQIVND (reference sequence). The V segment lost 1 base and the J segment 8 bases; nucleotides outside the gene matches: 6. The full variable domain, completed using reference TRBV19 and TRBJ2-1, is DGGITQSPKYLFRKEGQNVTLSCEQNLNHDAMYWYRQDPGQGLRLIYYSQIVNDFQKGDIAEGYSVSREKKESFPLTVTSAQKNPTAFYLCASSIGTGVWDEQFFGPGTRLTVL.

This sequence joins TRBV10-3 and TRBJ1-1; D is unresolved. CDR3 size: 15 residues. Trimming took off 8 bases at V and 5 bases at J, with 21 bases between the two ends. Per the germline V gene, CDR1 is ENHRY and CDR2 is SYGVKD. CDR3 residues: CAIAPRERTDTEAFF. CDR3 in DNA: TGTGCCATCGCTCCGAGGGAGAGGACGGATACTGAAGCTTTCTTT.

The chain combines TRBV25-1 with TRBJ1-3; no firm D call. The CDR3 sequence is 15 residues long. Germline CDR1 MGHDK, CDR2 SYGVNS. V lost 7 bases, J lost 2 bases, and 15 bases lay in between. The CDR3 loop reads CASKDVYSPGNTIYF. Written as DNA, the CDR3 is TGTGCCAGCAAGGACGTCTATTCCCCTGGAAACACCATATATTTT.

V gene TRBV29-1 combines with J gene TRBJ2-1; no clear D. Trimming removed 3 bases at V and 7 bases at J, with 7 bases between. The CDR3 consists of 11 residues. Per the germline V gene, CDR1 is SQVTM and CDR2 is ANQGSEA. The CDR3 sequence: CSVDSRNEQFF. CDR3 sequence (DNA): TGCAGCGTTGATTCCAGAAATGAGCAGTTCTTC.

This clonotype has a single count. CDR3 DNA sequence: TGTGCCAGCAGCTTAGCGGCCGAAAATGAAAAACTGTTTTTT. This translates into CASSLAAENEKLFF. V and J are TRBV7-8 and TRBJ1-4; D is unclear. The CDR3 runs 14 residues. Germline loops: CDR1 SGHVS, CDR2 FQNEAQ. Trimming pared 0 bases from V and 5 bases from J, leaving 7 bases between.

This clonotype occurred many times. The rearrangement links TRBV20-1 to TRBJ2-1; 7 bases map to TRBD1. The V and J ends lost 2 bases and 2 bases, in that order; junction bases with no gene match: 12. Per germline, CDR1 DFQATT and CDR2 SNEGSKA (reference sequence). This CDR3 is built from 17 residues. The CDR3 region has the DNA TGCAGTGCTAGATTCCCCCGCTACGGGACAGCCTACAATGAGCAGTTCTTC. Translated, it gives CSARFPRYGTAYNEQFF.

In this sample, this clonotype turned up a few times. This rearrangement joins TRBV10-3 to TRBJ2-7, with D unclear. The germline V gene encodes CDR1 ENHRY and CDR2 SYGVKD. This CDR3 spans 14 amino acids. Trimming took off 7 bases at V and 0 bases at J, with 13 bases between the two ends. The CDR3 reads CAITTTPSSYEQYF. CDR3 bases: TGTGCCATCACGACGACGCCCAGCTCCTACGAGCAGTACTTC.

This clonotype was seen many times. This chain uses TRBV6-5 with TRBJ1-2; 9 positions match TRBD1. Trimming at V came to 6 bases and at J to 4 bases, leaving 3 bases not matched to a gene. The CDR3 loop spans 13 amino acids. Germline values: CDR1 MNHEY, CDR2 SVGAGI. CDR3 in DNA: TGTGCCAGCAGCTCGGGACAGGGCTATGGCTACACCTTC. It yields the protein CASSSGQGYGYTF.

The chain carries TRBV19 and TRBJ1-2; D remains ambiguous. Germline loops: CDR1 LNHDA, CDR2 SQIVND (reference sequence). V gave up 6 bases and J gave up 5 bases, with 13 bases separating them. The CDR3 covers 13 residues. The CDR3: CASRVEGNYGYTF. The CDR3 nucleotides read TGTGCCAGTAGAGTAGAGGGAAATTATGGCTACACCTTC.

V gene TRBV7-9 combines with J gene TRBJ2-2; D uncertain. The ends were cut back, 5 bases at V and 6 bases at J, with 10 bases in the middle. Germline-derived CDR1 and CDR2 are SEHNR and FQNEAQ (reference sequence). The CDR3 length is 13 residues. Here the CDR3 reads CASSPSLAGELFF. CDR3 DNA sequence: TGTGCCAGCAGCCCCAGCCTAGCCGGGGAGCTGTTTTTT. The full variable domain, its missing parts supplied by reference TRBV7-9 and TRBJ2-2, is DTGVSQNPRHKITKRGQNVTFRCDPISEHNRLYWYRQTLGQGPEFLTYFQNEAQLEKSRLLSDRFSAERPKGSFSTLEIQRTEQGDSAMYLCASSPSLAGELFFGEGSRLTVL.

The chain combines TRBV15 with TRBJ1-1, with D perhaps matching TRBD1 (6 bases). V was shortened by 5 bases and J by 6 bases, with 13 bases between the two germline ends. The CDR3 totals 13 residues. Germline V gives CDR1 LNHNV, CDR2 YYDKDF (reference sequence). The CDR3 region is CATSSQDSAEAFF. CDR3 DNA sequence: TGTGCCACCAGCTCCCAGGACAGCGCTGAAGCTTTCTTT.

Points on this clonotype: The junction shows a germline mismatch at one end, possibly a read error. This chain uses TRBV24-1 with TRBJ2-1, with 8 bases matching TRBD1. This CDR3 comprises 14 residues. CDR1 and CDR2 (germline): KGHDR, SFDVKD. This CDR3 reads CANSLTGDYNEQFF. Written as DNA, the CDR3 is TGTGCCAACAGTTTGACAGGGGATTACAATGAGCAGTTCTTC.

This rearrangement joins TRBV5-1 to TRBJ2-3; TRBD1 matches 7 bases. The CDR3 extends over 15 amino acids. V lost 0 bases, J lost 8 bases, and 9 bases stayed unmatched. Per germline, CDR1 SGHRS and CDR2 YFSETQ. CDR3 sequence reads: CASSLESQGVRTQYF. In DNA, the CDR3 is TGCGCCAGCAGCTTGGAGTCCCAGGGGGTACGTACGCAGTATTTT.

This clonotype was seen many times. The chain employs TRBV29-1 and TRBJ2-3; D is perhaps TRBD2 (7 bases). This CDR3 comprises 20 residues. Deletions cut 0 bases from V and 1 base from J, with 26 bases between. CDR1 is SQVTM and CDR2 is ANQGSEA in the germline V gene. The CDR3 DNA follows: TGCAGCGTTGAAGATCGTCGTCCGGGGGGCTCTTATGTCGGCACAGATACGCAGTATTTT. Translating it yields CSVEDRRPGGSYVGTDTQYF.